The clone carrying this T cell receptor (beta chain) came up a few times. Its antigen is not identified. A modified ARM-PCR protocol with three rounds of nested PCR amplified TCRbeta. TCRdb passed the multiplex PCR reads through MiXCR, listing each CDR3 protein once. Here the sample spans around 40,000 distinct CDR3 sequences, roughly 66% being singletons. CDR3 length equals 16 residues. The J segment lost 2 bases and the V segment lost 7 bases, leaving 12 bases of the junction unmatched. No cell sorting was done before RNA was extracted from the tissue. The normal lung tissue was taken more than 3 cm from the tumor edge. This entry belongs to a study of tumor and adjacent non-tumor tissue in lung cancer. Study context: Samples averaged about 3.8 million productive TCRbeta reads each.

Findings and limits, study-wide: Normal lung showed higher cumulative top 100 clone frequency than tumor.

The specimen was distant non-tumor lung tissue. This chain links TRBV12-3 or TRBV12-4 with TRBJ2-7, with 9 bases matching TRBD2. The TCR comes from a man aged 50 or older with non-small cell lung cancer. CDR3 DNA: TGTGCCAGCACTAGTACCGGGACTAGCCCAGCCTACGAGCAGTACTTC. This gives the protein CASTSTGTSPAYEQYF.